This T cell receptor (beta chain) was recovered during a study of blood T cell repertoires in COVID-19. Study-wide background: Sites across the United States, Italy and Spain contributed samples from acute and convalescent COVID-19. T cells, B-cell-depleted T cells, or PBMCs provided the cDNA or gDNA that served as material.

Methods used by the authors: Estimated nucleated cell counts came from reference gene primer amplification. Sequencing was performed with immunoSEQ multiplex PCR; in TCRdb, only in-frame clones are kept and a portion is missing. D and trimming were read from the DNA, whereas the V and J calls and clone size are those reported in that table. The profile shows 180,000 or so clones, 81% of them singletons. Germline V gives CDR1 MNHEY, CDR2 SVGAGI. V shed 8 bases and J shed 5 bases, with 12 bases lying between them. The CDR3 spans 13 residues. The material sequenced was peripheral blood. V and J are TRBV6-5 and TRBJ1-4, with D possibly being TRBD1 (5 bases). The receptor's source is a woman aged 35 to 49 with COVID-19, enrolled during active disease. CDR3: CASARVGNEKLFF. CDR3 bases: TGTGCCAGCGCCAGGGTGGGGAATGAAAAACTGTTTTTT.